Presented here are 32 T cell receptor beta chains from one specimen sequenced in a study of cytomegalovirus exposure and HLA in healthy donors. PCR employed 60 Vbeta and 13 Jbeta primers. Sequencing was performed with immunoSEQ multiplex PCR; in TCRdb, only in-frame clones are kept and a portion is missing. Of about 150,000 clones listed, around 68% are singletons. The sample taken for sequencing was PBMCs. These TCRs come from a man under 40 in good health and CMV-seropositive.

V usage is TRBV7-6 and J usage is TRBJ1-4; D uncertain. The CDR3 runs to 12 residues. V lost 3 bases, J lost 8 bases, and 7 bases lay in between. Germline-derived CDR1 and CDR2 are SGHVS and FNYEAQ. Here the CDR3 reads CASSFREEKLFF. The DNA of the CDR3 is TGTGCCAGCAGCTTCCGAGAAGAAAAACTGTTTTTT. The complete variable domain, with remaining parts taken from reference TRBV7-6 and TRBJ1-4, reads GAGVSQSPRYKVTKRGQDVALRCDPISGHVSLYWYRQALGQGPEFLTYFNYEAQQDKSGLPNDRFSAERPEGSISTLTIQRTEQRDSAMYRCASSFREEKLFFGSGTQLSVL.

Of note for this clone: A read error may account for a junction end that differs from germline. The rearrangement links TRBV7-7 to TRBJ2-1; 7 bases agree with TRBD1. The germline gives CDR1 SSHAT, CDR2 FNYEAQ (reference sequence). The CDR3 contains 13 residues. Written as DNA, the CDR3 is TGTGCTAGCAGCCATGGACAGGCCAATGAGCAGTTCTTC. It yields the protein CASSHGQANEQFF.

CDR3 region: CASSDSPYEQYF. The DNA for the CDR3 is TGTGCCAGCAGTGATAGCCCTTATGAGCAGTACTTC. The J gene is TRBJ2-7, the V gene TRBV6-4, with no clear D. Trimming cost V 3 bases and J 7 bases, with 10 bases left between them. The germline gives CDR1 MRHNA, CDR2 SNTAGT. The CDR3 extends over 12 amino acids.

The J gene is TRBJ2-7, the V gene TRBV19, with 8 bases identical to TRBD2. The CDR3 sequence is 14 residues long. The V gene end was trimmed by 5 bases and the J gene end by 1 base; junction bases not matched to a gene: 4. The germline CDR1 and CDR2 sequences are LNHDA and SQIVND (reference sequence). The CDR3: CASSLGLASYEQYF. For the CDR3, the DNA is TGTGCCAGTAGTTTAGGACTAGCTTCCTACGAGCAGTACTTC.

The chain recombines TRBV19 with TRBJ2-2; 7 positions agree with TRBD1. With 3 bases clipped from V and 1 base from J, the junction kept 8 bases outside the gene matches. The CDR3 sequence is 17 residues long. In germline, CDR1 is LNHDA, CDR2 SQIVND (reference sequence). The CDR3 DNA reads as TGTGCCAGTAGTATCTTGCAAACAGGGGAGAACACCGGGGAGCTGTTTTTT. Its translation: CASSILQTGENTGELFF.

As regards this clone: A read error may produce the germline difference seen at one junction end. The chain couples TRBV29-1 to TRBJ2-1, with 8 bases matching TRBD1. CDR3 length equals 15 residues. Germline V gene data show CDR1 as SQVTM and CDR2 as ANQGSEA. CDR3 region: CSVEDLTGGYNAQFF. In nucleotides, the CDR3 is TGCAGCGTTGAAGATCTCACAGGGGGTTACAATGCGCAGTTCTTC.

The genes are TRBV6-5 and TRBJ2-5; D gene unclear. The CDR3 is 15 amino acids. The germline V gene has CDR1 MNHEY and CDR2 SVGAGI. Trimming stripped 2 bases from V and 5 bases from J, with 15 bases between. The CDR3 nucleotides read TGTGCCAGCAGTTACGGTCAGCCATGGCGGGAGACCCAGTACTTC. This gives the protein CASSYGQPWRETQYF.

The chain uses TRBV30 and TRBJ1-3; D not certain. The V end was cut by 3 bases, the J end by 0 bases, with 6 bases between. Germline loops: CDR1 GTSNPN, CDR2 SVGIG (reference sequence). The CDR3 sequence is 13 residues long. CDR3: CAWRAASGNTIYF. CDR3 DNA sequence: TGTGCCTGGAGGGCGGCCTCTGGAAACACCATATATTTT.

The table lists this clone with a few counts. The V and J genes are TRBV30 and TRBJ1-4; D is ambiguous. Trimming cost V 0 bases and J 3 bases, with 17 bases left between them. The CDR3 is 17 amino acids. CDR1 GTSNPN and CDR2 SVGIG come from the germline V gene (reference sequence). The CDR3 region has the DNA TGTGCCTGGAGTGTACTTCGCGGGTACGAATCTAATGAAAAACTGTTTTTT. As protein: CAWSVLRGYESNEKLFF.

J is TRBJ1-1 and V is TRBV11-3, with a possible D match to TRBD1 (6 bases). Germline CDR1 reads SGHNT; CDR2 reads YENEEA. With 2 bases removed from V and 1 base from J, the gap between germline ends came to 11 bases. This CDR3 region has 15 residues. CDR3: CASSLMGTPNTEAFF. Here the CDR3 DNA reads TGTGCCAGCAGCTTAATGGGGACACCGAACACTGAAGCTTTCTTT.

The chain's CDR3 is CASSPEGEYGYTF. CDR3 nucleotides: TGTGCCAGCTCACCCGAGGGGGAATATGGCTACACCTTC. This sequence joins TRBV18 and TRBJ1-2; perhaps TRBD1 as D (6 bases). The CDR3 extends over 13 amino acids. Germline V gene data show CDR1 as KGHSH and CDR2 as LQKENI. V was pared by 3 bases and J by 5 bases, with 10 bases between.

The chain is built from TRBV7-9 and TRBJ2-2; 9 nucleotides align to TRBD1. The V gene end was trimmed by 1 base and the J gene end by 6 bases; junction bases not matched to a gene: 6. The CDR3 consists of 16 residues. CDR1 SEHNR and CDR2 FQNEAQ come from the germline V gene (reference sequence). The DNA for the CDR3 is TGTGCCAGCAGCTTAGGAGGGACAGGGTTGTCCGGGGAGCTGTTTTTT. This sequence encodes CASSLGGTGLSGELFF.

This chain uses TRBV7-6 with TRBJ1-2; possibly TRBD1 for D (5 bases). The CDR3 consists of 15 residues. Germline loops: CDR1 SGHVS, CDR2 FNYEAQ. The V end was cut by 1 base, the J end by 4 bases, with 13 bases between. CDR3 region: CASSLERGQVYGYTF. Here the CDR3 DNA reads TGTGCCAGCAGCTTAGAGCGGGGCCAGGTCTATGGCTACACCTTC.

In nucleotides, the CDR3 is TGTGCCAGCACCGTCGGGACAGGGCTGCGGAAACTGTTTTTT. Translating gives CASTVGTGLRKLFF. J is TRBJ1-4 and V is TRBV6-5; 9 nucleotides match TRBD1. Germline values: CDR1 MNHEY, CDR2 SVGAGI. This CDR3 spans 14 amino acids. Trimming at V came to 7 bases and at J to 11 bases, leaving 11 bases not matched to a gene.

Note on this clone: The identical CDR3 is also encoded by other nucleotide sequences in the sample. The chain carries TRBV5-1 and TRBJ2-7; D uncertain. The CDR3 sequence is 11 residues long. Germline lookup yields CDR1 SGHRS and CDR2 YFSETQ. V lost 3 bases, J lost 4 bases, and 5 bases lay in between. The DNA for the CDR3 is TGCGCCAGCAGCTCGTCTTACGAGCAGTACTTC. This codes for CASSSSYEQYF.

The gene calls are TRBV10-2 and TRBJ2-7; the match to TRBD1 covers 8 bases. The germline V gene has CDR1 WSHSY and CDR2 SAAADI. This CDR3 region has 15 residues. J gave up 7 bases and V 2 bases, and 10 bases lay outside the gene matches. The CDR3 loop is CASSERTGPVREQYF. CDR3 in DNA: TGCGCCAGCAGTGAGAGGACAGGGCCAGTAAGGGAGCAGTACTTC.

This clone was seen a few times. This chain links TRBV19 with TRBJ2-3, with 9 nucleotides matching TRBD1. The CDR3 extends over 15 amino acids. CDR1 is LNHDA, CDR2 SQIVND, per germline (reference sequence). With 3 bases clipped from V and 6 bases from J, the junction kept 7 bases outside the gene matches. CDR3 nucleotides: TGTGCCAGTAGTATGGGACAGGGTCTCTCTGATACGCAGTATTTT. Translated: CASSMGQGLSDTQYF.

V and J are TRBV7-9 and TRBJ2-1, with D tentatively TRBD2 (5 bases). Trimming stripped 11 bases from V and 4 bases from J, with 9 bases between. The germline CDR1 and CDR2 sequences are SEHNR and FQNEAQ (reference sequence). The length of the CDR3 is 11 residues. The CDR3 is CAGSGYNEQFF. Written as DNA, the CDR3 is TGTGCCGGGTCGGGATACAATGAGCAGTTCTTC.

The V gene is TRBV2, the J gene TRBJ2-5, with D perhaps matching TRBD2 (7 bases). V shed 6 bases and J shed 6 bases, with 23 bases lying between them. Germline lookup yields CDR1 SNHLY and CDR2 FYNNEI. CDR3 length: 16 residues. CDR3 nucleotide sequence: TGTGCCAGCAGGAGATACCCAGGGGAGGGTGCAAAGACCCAGTACTTC. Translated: CASRRYPGEGAKTQYF.

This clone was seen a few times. The CDR3 loop is CASSDAPGTGGADTQYF. The CDR3 DNA reads TGTGCCAGCAGTGATGCGCCCGGGACAGGGGGGGCAGATACGCAGTATTTT. This chain uses TRBV6-4 with TRBJ2-3, with 11 bases identical to TRBD1. The CDR3 sequence is 17 residues long. Germline CDR1 is MRHNA and CDR2 is SNTAGT. Losses at the gene ends were 3 bases for V and 4 bases for J; bases not matched to a gene: 9.

CDR3 in amino acids: CASSLGHNTEAFF. In DNA, the CDR3 is TGCGCCAGCAGCTTGGGACATAACACTGAAGCTTTCTTT. The rearrangement links TRBV5-1 to TRBJ1-1; D unresolved. Germline-derived CDR1 and CDR2 are SGHRS and YFSETQ. The CDR3 extends over 13 amino acids. Trimming took 0 bases from V and 2 from J, leaving 5 bases between them.

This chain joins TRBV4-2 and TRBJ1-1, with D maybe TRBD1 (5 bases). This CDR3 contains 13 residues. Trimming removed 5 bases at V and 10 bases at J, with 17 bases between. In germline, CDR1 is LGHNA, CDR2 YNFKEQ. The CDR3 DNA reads TGTGCCAGCAGCTTGTTGGTGGGGGGTCCAGCTTTCTTT. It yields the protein CASSLLVGGPAFF.

The CDR3 DNA reads as TGTGCCAGCAGATTCCCGGGACTAGCGGCCGAGCAGTACTTC. Translating gives CASRFPGLAAEQYF. The chain recombines TRBV2 with TRBJ2-5; 11 bases fit TRBD2. The end of the DNA aligns better with TRBJ2-7, so the J call may be wrong. CDR3 length: 14 amino acids. Germline V lookup: CDR1 SNHLY, CDR2 FYNNEI.

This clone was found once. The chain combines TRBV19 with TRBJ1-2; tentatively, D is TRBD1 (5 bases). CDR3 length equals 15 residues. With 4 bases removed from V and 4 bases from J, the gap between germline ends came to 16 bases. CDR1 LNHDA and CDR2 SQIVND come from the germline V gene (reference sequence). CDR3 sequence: CASSTRPKGSYGYTF. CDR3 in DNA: TGTGCCAGTAGTACCCGACCTAAGGGGTCCTATGGCTACACCTTC.

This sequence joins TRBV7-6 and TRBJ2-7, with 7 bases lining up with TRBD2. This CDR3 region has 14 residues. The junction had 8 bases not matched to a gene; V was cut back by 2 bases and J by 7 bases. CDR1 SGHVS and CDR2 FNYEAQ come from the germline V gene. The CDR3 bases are TGTGCCAGCAGCTTACCCCTCGGGGGAGGGGAGCAGTACTTC. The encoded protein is CASSLPLGGGEQYF.

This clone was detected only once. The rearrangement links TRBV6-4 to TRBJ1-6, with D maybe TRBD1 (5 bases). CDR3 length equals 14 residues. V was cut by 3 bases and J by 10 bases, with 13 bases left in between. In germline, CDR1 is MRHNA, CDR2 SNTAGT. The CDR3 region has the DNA TGTGCCAGCAGTGATCTGGGGCAAGGGTCACCCCTCCACTTT. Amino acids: CASSDLGQGSPLHF.

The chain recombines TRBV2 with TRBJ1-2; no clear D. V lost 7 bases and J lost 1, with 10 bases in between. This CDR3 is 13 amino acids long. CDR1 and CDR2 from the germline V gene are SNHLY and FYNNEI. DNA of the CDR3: TGTGCCAGCAAGCGCACCTTTAACTATGGCTACACCTTC. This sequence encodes CASKRTFNYGYTF.

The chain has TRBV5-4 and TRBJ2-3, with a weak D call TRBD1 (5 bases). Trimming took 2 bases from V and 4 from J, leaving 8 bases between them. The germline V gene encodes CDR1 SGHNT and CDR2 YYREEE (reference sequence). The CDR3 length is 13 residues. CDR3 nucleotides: TGTGCCAGCAGCTTCCCAGGGCCAGATACGCAGTATTTT. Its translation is CASSFPGPDTQYF.

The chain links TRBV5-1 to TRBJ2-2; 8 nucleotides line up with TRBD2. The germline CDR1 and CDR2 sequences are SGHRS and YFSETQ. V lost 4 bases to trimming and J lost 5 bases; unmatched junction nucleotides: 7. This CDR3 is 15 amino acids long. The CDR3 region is CASSPRSGTTGELFF. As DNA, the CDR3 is TGCGCCAGCAGCCCCCGTAGCGGGACAACCGGGGAGCTGTTTTTT.

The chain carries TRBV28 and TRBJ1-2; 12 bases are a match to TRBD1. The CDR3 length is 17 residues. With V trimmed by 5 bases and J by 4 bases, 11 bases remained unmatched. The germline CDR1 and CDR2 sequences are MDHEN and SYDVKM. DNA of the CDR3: TGTGCCAGCAGTGCACCGGGACAGGGGGCGGACGGCTATGGCTACACCTTC. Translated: CASSAPGQGADGYGYTF.

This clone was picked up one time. The CDR3 sequence is CASSYWTGSYEQYF. The CDR3 bases are TGTGCCAGCAGTTACTGGACAGGATCCTACGAGCAGTACTTC. V and J are TRBV5-6 and TRBJ2-7, with 7 bases fitting TRBD1. CDR1 and CDR2 (germline): SGHDT, YYEEEE. The CDR3 runs to 14 residues. Trimming cost V 5 bases and J 1 base; bases outside gene matches: 6.

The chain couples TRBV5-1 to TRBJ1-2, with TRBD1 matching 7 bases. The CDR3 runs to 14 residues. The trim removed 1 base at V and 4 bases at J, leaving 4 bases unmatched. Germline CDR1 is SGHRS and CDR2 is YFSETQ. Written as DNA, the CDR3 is TGCGCCAGCAGCTTGACGACAGGGTCCTATGGCTACACCTTC. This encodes CASSLTTGSYGYTF.